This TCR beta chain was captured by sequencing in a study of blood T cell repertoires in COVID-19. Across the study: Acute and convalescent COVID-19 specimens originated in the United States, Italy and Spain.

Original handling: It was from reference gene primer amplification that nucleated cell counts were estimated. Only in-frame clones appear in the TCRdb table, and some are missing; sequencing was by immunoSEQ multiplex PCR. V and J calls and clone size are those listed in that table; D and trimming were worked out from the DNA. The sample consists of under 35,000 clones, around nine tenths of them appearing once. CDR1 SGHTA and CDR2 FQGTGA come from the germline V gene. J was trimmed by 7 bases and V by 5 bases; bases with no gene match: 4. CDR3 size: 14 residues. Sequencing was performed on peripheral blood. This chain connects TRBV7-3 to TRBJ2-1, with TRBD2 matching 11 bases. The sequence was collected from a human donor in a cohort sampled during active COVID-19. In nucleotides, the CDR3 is TGTGCCAGCAGCGTACTAGCGGGGGATAATGAGCAGTTCTTC. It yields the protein CASSVLAGDNEQFF.